This T cell receptor (beta chain) originates from a study of radiation and T cells in renal cell carcinoma. Documented time point: blood 2 weeks post-SBRT. Specified treatment: 15 Gy SBRT to primary tumor, nephrectomy 4 weeks later. The tumor was a clear cell renal cell carcinoma. Germline CDR1 MNHEY, CDR2 SMNVEV (reference sequence). V lost 4 bases to trimming and J lost 4 bases; unmatched junction nucleotides: 4. CDR3 size: 16 residues. Clones were sequenced by immunoSEQ multiplex PCR, and TCRdb holds only the in-frame ones, with some missing. Of roughly 130,000 clones in the sample, more than 80% were seen once.

The V call is TRBV27, the J call TRBJ2-2; 12 bases map to TRBD2. The TCR was taken from a woman aged 55 to 70 with renal cell carcinoma. The sequenced sample was blood, obtained from a patient whose treatment included radiotherapy and nephrectomy. CDR3 protein: CASSWTSGTVTGELFF. CDR3 DNA sequence: TGTGCCAGCAGTTGGACTAGCGGGACAGTCACCGGGGAGCTGTTTTTT.